This T cell receptor beta chain was sequenced during a study of human T cells and chemical hapten exposure. Study-level background: The use of 2% DPC on about 2 cm by about 2 cm of upper inner arm skin constituted sensitization. Patients, chiefly female, had alopecia areata, totalis or universalis. The study, taken as a whole, reports: Donors' alopecia may make their immune response differ from healthy people's.

Germline CDR1 is SQVTM and CDR2 is ANQGSEA. V lost 2 bases and J 4 bases, leaving 22 bases between the germline ends. The CDR3 has 17 amino acids. Per the original data handling: Across samples, TCR counts had a median of roughly 100,000 and ranged from about 23,224 to 690,600. TCRdb re-called the RACE reads with MiXCR, one entry per CDR3 protein. The V and J calls shown here were made by TCRdb, not taken from the authors' results. The table has 100,000 to 150,000 distinct CDR3 sequences, about 10% seen once. Time point denoted: patch test 3, about 24 weeks after DPC sensitization. Specified treatment: therapeutic diphenylcyclopropenone sensitization with weekly scalp DPC. A word on this clonotype: Its antigen is unknown.

V is TRBV29-1 and J is TRBJ2-3, with D maybe TRBD1 (5 bases). This clonotype originated in a woman in her 50s with alopecia areata. Some clones in this sample may be carry-over from other donors' samples. This sample comprised whole blood, obtained in connection with sensitization to the hapten diphenylcyclopropenone (DPC). Here the CDR3 DNA reads TGCAGCGTTGAAAGTGCGGACATCATAGGGGCCCCAGATACGCAGTATTTT. As protein: CSVESADIIGAPDTQYF.